The 17 T cell receptor beta chains given below trace back to one sample, sequenced in a study of cytomegalovirus exposure and HLA in healthy donors. Both 60 Vbeta primers and 13 Jbeta primers went into the PCR. TCRdb's copy holds only in-frame clones and misses some; the assay was immunoSEQ multiplex PCR. Among over 110,000 clones listed, roughly two thirds were seen once. Sequenced material: PBMCs. The source is a woman aged 40 to 55 in good health and CMV-seronegative.

Notes on this clone: Other DNA sequences from this sample encode an identical CDR3 as well. This chain links TRBV5-1 with TRBJ2-7; TRBD1 agrees at 9 bases. Germline trimming cut 0 bases from V and 2 bases from J; bases unmatched to any gene: 18. The CDR3 runs 20 residues. Germline V gives CDR1 SGHRS, CDR2 YFSETQ. The CDR3 DNA reads TGCGCCAGCAGCTTGGGCCCCGGGACAGGGACGGTTTCGGGGACCTACGAGCAGTACTTC. The encoded protein is CASSLGPGTGTVSGTYEQYF.

This sequence joins TRBV4-1 and TRBJ2-1, with 13 positions matching TRBD2. V lost 3 bases and J lost 10; bases outside the gene matches: 6. Germline V gene data show CDR1 as MGHRA and CDR2 as YSYEKL. The CDR3 spans 15 residues. The CDR3 loop reads CASSQGTSGDSEQFF. CDR3 coding DNA: TGCGCCAGCAGCCAGGGGACTAGCGGGGATTCAGAGCAGTTCTTC.

The V and J genes are TRBV25-1 and TRBJ2-3; D gene uncertain. V dropped 7 bases and J dropped 1 base, with 15 bases sitting between them. CDR1 and CDR2 from the germline V gene are MGHDK and SYGVNS. The length of the CDR3 is 15 residues. CDR3 amino acids: CASTISTRGTDTQYF. The CDR3 coding sequence is TGTGCCAGCACCATTTCCACTCGGGGCACAGATACGCAGTATTTT.

Only one count was recorded for this clone. This CDR3 reads CASSPHRGQGTGELFF. The CDR3 DNA reads TGTGCCAGCAGCCCCCATAGGGGGCAGGGCACCGGGGAGCTGTTTTTT. The chain carries TRBV9 and TRBJ2-2, with 7 positions matching TRBD1. CDR1 and CDR2 (germline): SGDLS, YYNGEE. This CDR3 is built from 16 residues. Losses at the gene ends were 4 bases for V and 4 bases for J; bases not matched to a gene: 10.

The chain carries TRBV18 and TRBJ1-1, with 8 bases aligning to TRBD1. CDR1 and CDR2 (germline): KGHSH, LQKENI. The V gene end was trimmed by 4 bases and the J gene end by 2 bases; junction bases not matched to a gene: 6. This CDR3 is 15 amino acids long. CDR3 in amino acids: CASSLQQGDNTEAFF. DNA for the CDR3: TGTGCCAGCTCACTCCAACAGGGGGATAACACTGAAGCTTTCTTT.

For this clone: Other DNA sequences in this specimen translate into the identical CDR3. The chain recombines TRBV7-9 with TRBJ2-5; TRBD1 might be the D (5 bases). The V gene lost 5 bases and the J gene lost 5 bases, with 9 bases spanning the gap. The CDR3 runs 12 residues. CDR1 is SEHNR, CDR2 FQNEAQ, per germline (reference sequence). CDR3 coding DNA: TGTGCCAGCAGCCTTAGGGGTGAGACCCAGTACTTC. The encoded protein is CASSLRGETQYF.

This clone was seen just once. Relative to the germline gene, one junction end is altered; a read error may explain this. The gene calls are TRBV7-9 and TRBJ1-4; the D is unclear. Germline-derived CDR1 and CDR2 are SEHNR and FQNEAQ (reference sequence). The CDR3 contains 13 residues. CDR3 loop: CSSSLSPNEKLFF. The CDR3 DNA sequence: TGTTCCAGCAGCCTCTCTCCTAATGAAAAACTGTTTTTT.

V is TRBV6-1 and J is TRBJ1-1; 7 bases are shared with TRBD1. Germline assignment: CDR1 MNHNS and CDR2 SASEGT. With 6 bases clipped from V and 2 bases from J, the junction kept 6 bases outside the gene matches. CDR3 size: 14 residues. CDR3 nucleotide sequence: TGTGCCAGCAGCGCTGAGGGGGCCAACACTGAAGCTTTCTTT. Translation gives CASSAEGANTEAFF.

The chain uses TRBV4-1 and TRBJ2-3, with 7 bases matching TRBD1. Germline loops: CDR1 MGHRA, CDR2 YSYEKL. V was clipped by 7 bases and J by 1 base; unmatched bases: 11. The CDR3 runs to 16 residues. CDR3 coding DNA: TGCGCCAGCACGCTCAGGACAGGTTCTGGCACAGATACGCAGTATTTT. It translates to CASTLRTGSGTDTQYF.

The chain uses TRBV2 and TRBJ1-2; D possibly corresponds to TRBD1 (6 bases). The ends were cut back, 6 bases at V and 11 bases at J, with 10 bases in the middle. Per germline, CDR1 SNHLY and CDR2 FYNNEI. CDR3 length: 10 amino acids. The CDR3 loop reads CASRAQGYTF. The CDR3 DNA reads as TGTGCCAGCAGGGCACAGGGATACACCTTC.

The chain joins TRBV7-2 to TRBJ2-3; TRBD2 aligns across 9 bases. In germline, CDR1 is SGHTA, CDR2 FQGNSA. This CDR3 is built from 15 residues. The junction had 2 bases not matched to a gene; V was cut back by 0 bases and J by 4 bases. The CDR3 is CASSLASGGADTQYF. In DNA, the CDR3 is TGTGCCAGCAGCTTAGCTAGCGGGGGTGCAGATACGCAGTATTTT.

J is TRBJ2-7 and V is TRBV2; 7 positions agree with TRBD1. The V gene end was trimmed by 7 bases and the J gene end by 2 bases; junction bases not matched to a gene: 8. The germline gives CDR1 SNHLY, CDR2 FYNNEI. The CDR3 totals 14 residues. The CDR3 nucleotides are TGTGCCAGCACCCCCGGTGGACAGGCCTACGAGCAGTACTTC. It specifies CASTPGGQAYEQYF.

The V call is TRBV28, the J call TRBJ2-2, with 8 nucleotides matching TRBD1. V trimming: 5 bases; J trimming: 3 bases; junction bases outside the gene matches: 2. The length of the CDR3 is 14 residues. Germline loops: CDR1 MDHEN, CDR2 SYDVKM. Written as DNA, the CDR3 is TGTGCCAGCAGTCGACAGGGGTACACCGGGGAGCTGTTTTTT. Translated: CASSRQGYTGELFF.

The J gene is TRBJ2-6, the V gene TRBV12-5; 7 nucleotides line up with TRBD1. Germline V CDR1 and CDR2: LGHNT, FRNRAP. The trim removed 3 bases at V and 0 bases at J, leaving 8 bases unmatched. The CDR3 runs 18 residues. The CDR3 nucleotides are TGTGCTAGTGGTTTTGGACAGGTCCACAGCTCTGGGGCCAACGTCCTGACTTTC. Translation: CASGFGQVHSSGANVLTF.

V usage is TRBV27 and J usage is TRBJ2-5; 10 nucleotides line up with TRBD2. Per germline, CDR1 MNHEY and CDR2 SMNVEV (reference sequence). The CDR3 totals 17 residues. With 3 bases clipped from V and 4 bases from J, the junction kept 11 bases outside the gene matches. CDR3 protein: CASSFRGGSGGRETQYF. The CDR3 region has the DNA TGTGCCAGCAGTTTTCGCGGGGGTAGCGGGGGGCGAGAGACCCAGTACTTC.

This rearrangement joins TRBV6-1 to TRBJ2-7; D is uncertain. Trimming took 1 base from V and 7 from J, leaving 14 bases between them. The V gene's germline CDR1 is MNHNS and CDR2 SASEGT. The CDR3 loop spans 14 amino acids. The CDR3 protein is CASSEGRMAWEQYF. In DNA form, the CDR3 reads TGTGCCAGCAGTGAAGGGCGGATGGCCTGGGAGCAGTACTTC.

This clone has only a few counts. The chain carries TRBV6-5 and TRBJ1-5, with D tentatively TRBD1 (5 bases). The CDR3 sequence is 15 residues long. Germline V CDR1 and CDR2: MNHEY, SVGAGI. Deletions cut 0 bases from V and 3 bases from J, with 9 bases between. The CDR3 sequence is CASSYSNRPNQPQHF. Written as DNA, the CDR3 is TGTGCCAGCAGTTACTCGAACAGGCCCAATCAGCCCCAGCATTTT.